This entry concerns a single T cell receptor beta chain. Its antigen is undetermined. TCRbeta library preparation incorporated unique molecular identifiers. Each CDR3 protein gets one entry after TCRdb re-called the PCR reads with MiXCR. The sample records 300,000 to 350,000 distinct CDR3 sequences, around 16% being singletons. This specimen comes from a study of T-cell reconstitution after alpha-beta-depleted transplantation in children. CDR3 length equals 15 residues. Germline V gives CDR1 SGDLS, CDR2 YYNGEE. V was pared by 3 bases and J by 9 bases, with 19 bases between. Study results and limitations: The main origin of T-cell counts and diversity one year after transplant was newly produced T cells. Where alpha-beta T cells came from about two months after transplant was reportedly several hundred expanded graft clones. Where some patients showed high TCRbeta diversity at day 60, it came from recipient T cells and thymic progenitors that had survived.

The sequence derives from a male patient aged 2-15 years who had a stem cell transplant for acute lymphoblastic leukemia, so the T cells may come from the graft donor. This rearrangement joins TRBV9 to TRBJ2-1; the D gene is possibly TRBD2 (7 bases). The specimen comprised PBMCs, mostly from graft donor cells, sampled 360 days after TCRalphabeta/CD19-depleted stem cell transplant. CDR3 DNA sequence: TGTGCCAGCAGCGCCCTATGGGGGAGGGGGGGTGAGCAGTTCTTC. Translated: CASSALWGRGGEQFF.